Here is one T cell receptor (beta chain) with its context. The data derive from a study of blood T cell repertoires in COVID-19. Turning to the study itself: Spain, Italy and the United States supplied samples that represented acute and convalescent COVID-19.

Sequencing was performed with immunoSEQ multiplex PCR; in TCRdb, only in-frame clones are kept and a portion is missing. The sample carries about 230,000 clones, approximately 83% recorded once. The V end was cut by 5 bases, the J end by 1 base, with 5 bases between. The CDR3 runs 12 residues. CDR1 is LNHDA, CDR2 SQIVND, per germline (reference sequence). The clonotype originates from a man aged 40-55 years with acute or convalescent COVID-19. The sequenced material came from peripheral blood. The genes are TRBV19 and TRBJ1-1; D gene uncertain. DNA for the CDR3: TGTGCCAGTAGTCATCCGAACACTGAAGCTTTCTTT. Amino acid sequence: CASSHPNTEAFF.